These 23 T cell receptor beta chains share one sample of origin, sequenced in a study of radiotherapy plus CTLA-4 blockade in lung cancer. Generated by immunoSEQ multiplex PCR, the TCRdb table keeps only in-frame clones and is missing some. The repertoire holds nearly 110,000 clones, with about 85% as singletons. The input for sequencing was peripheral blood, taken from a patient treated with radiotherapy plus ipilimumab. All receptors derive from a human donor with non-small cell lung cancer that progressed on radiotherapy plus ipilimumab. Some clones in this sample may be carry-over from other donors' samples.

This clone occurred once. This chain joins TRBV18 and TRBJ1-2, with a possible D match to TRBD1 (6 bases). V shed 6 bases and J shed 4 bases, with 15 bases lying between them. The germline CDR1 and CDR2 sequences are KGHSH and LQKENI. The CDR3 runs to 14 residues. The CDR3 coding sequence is TGTGCCAGCTCGCCAGGGGTGGACGTCTATGGCTACACCTTC. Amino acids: CASSPGVDVYGYTF.

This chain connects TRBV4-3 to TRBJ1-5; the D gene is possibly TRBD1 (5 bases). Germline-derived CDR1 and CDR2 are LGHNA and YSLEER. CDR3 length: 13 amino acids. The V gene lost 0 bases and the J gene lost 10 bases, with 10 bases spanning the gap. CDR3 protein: CASSQERGDPQHF. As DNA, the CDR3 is TGCGCCAGCAGCCAAGAAAGGGGAGATCCCCAGCATTTT.

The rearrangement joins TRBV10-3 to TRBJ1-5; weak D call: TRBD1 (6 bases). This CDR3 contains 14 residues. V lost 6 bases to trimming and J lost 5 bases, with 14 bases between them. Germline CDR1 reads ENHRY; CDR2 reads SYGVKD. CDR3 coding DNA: TGTGCCATCAGGAAGTCGGGGGCGGATCAGCCCCAGCATTTT. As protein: CAIRKSGADQPQHF.

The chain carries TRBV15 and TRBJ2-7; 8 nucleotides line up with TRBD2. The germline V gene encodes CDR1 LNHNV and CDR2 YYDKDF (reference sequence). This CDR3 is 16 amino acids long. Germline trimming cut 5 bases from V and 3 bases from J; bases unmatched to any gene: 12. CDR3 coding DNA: TGTGCCACCAGCTCCCCTCCGGGGGGGGGCCACTACGAGCAGTACTTC. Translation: CATSSPPGGGHYEQYF.

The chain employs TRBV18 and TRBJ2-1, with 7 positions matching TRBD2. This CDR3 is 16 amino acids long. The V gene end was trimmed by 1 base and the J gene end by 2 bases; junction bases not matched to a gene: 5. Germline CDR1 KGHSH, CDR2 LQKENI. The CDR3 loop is CASSPQGGSTYNEQFF. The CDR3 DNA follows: TGTGCCAGCTCACCACAGGGAGGGAGCACCTACAATGAGCAGTTCTTC.

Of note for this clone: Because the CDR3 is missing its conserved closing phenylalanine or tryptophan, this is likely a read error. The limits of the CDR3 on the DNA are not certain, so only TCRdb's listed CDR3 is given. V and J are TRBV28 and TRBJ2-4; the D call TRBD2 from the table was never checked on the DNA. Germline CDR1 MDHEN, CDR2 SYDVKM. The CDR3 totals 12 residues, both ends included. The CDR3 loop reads CASTSRGGDESL.

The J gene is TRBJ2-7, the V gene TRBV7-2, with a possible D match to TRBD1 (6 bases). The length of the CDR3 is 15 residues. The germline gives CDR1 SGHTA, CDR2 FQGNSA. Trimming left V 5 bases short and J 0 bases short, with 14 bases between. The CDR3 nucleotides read TGTGCCAGCAGCATCACGGGACACCGCTCCTACGAGCAGTACTTC. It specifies CASSITGHRSYEQYF.

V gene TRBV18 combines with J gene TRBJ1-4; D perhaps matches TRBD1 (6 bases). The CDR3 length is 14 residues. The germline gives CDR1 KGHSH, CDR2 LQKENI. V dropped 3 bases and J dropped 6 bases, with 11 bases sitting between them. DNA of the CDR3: TGTGCCAGCTCACCGACAGGAGCCGATGAAAAACTGTTTTTT. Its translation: CASSPTGADEKLFF.

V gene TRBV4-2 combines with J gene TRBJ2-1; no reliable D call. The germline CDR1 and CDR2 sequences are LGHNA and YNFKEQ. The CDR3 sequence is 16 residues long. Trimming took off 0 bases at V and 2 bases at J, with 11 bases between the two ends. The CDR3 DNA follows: TGTGCCAGCAGCCAAGATGTTAGCTTTGCCTACAATGAGCAGTTCTTC. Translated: CASSQDVSFAYNEQFF.

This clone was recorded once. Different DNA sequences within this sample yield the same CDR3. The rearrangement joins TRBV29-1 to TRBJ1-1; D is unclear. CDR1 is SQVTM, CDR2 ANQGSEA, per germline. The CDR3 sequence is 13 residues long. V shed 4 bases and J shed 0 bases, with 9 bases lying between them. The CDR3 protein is CSVGGPLNTEAFF. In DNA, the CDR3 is TGCAGCGTTGGAGGCCCTTTGAACACTGAAGCTTTCTTT.

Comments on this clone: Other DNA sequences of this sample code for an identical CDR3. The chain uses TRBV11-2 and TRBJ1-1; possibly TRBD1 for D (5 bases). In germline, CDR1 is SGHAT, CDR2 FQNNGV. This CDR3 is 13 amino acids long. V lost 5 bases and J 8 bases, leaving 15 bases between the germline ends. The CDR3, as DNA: TGTGCCAGCAGCCCCGACCGTGGGGCGGAAGCTTTCTTT. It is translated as CASSPDRGAEAFF.

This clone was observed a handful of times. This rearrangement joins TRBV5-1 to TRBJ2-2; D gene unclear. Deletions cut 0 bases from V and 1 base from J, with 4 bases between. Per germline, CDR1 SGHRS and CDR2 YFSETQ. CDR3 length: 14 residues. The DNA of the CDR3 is TGCGCCAGCAGCTTGGGGCAGAACACCGGGGAGCTGTTTTTT. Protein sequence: CASSLGQNTGELFF.

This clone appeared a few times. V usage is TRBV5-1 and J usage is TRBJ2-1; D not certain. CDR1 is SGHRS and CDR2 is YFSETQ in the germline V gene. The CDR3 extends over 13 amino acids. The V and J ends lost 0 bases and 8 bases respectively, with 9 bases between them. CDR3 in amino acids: CASSLAGFDEQFF. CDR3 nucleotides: TGCGCCAGCAGCTTGGCTGGGTTCGATGAGCAGTTCTTC.

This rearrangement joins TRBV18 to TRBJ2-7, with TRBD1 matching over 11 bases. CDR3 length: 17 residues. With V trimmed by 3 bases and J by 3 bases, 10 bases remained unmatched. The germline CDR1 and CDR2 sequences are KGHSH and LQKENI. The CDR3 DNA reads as TGTGCCAGCTCACCGTTTCCCGGGACAGGGGGTGTCTACGAGCAGTACTTC. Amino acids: CASSPFPGTGGVYEQYF.

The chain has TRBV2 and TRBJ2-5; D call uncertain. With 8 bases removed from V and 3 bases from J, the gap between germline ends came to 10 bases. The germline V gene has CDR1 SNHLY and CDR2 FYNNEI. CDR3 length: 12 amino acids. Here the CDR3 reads CASGQPEETQYF. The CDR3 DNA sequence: TGTGCCAGCGGCCAGCCGGAAGAGACCCAGTACTTC.

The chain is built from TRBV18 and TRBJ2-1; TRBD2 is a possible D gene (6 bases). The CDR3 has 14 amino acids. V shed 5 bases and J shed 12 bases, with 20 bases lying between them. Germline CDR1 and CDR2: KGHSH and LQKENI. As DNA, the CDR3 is TGTGCCAGCTCAGTAACGGGTCAGGCGGGATGGCAGTTCTTC. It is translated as CASSVTGQAGWQFF.

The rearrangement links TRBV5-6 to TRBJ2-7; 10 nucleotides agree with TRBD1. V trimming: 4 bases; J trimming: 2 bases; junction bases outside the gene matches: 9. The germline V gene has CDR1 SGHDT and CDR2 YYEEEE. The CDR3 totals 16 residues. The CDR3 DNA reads TGTGCCAGCAGCGGAGGGGACAGGGGAGTAACCTACGAGCAGTACTTC. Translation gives CASSGGDRGVTYEQYF.

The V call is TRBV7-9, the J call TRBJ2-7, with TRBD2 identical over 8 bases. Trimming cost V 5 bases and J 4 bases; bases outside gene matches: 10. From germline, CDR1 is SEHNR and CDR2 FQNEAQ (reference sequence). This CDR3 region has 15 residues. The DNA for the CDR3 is TGTGCCAGCAGCAACGGGGGGGTAGGTTGGTACGAGCAGTACTTC. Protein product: CASSNGGVGWYEQYF.

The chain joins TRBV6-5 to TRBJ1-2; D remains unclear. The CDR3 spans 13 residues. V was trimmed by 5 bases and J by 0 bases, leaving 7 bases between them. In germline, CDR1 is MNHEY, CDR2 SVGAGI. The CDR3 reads CASSDQPNYGYTF. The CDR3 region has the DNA TGTGCCAGCAGTGACCAGCCTAACTATGGCTACACCTTC.

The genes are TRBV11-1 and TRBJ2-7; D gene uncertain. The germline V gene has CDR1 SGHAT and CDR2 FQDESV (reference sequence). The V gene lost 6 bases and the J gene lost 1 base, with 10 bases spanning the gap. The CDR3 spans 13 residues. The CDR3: CASSRAISYEQYF. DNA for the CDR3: TGTGCCAGCAGTCGTGCAATTTCCTACGAGCAGTACTTC.

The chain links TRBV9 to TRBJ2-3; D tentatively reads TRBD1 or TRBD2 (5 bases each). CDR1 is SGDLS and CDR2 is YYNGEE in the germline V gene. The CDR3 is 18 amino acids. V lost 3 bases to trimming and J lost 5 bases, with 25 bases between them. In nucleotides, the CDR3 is TGTGCCAGCAGCGAGGGGACGTTCAAGTTCCAAAGGGGAGATACGCAGTATTTT. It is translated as CASSEGTFKFQRGDTQYF.

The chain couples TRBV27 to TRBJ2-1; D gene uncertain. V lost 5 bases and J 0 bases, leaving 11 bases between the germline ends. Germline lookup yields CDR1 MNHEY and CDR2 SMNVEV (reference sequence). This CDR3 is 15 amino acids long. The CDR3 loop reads CASSQTYSSYNEQFF. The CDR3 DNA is TGTGCCAGCAGTCAGACCTATAGCTCCTACAATGAGCAGTTCTTC.

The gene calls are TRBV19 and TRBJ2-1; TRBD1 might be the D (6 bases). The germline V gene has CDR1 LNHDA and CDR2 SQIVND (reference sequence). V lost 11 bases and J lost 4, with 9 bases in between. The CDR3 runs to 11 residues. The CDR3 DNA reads TGTGCCGTGGGACAATACAATGAGCAGTTCTTC. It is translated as CAVGQYNEQFF.